A selection of T cell receptor beta chains follows, all from one sample in a study of graft-versus-host responses after intestinal transplantation. No cognate antigen is known for these TCRs. Sequencing used immunoSEQ multiplex PCR; TCRdb keeps in-frame clones, though not all of them. The table shows around 31,000 clones, with about four fifths occurring only once. This sample comprised unstimulated CD8+ T cells sorted from spleen or lymph node cells, obtained before intestinal transplant. The source is a human donor who received an intestinal transplant. Each CDR3 is given with its conserved first and last residue. The order of the fields is V gene, D gene, clone size, J gene, CDR3 protein, CDR3 DNA. A D gene is named only where the DNA matches it firmly. A clone size is listed for some rows: how often the clone was seen (once, few, many), or a class if it is expanded.

V: TRBV7-6; D: TRBD2; size: .; J: TRBJ2-2; CDR3: CASSSGGAGELFF; DNA: TGTGCCAGCAGCTCGGGGGGAGCCGGGGAGCTGTTTTTT
V: TRBV6-6; D: TRBD1; size: few; J: TRBJ2-1; CDR3: CASGTGLYNEQFF; DNA: TGTGCCAGCGGGACAGGGCTTTACAATGAGCAGTTCTTC
V: TRBV5-1; D: .; size: .; J: TRBJ2-2; CDR3: CASSLERSGPGELFF; DNA: TGCGCCAGCAGCTTGGAACGCAGTGGTCCCGGGGAGCTGTTTTTT
V: TRBV6-1; D: .; size: once; J: TRBJ2-7; CDR3: CASSEGQSGYEQYF; DNA: TGTGCCAGCAGTGAAGGACAGTCTGGCTACGAGCAGTACTTC
V: TRBV2; D: TRBD2; size: .; J: TRBJ2-1; CDR3: CAMDGVAGPSSSYNEQFF; DNA: TGTGCCATGGATGGGGTAGCGGGACCTTCCAGCTCCTACAATGAGCAGTTCTTC
V: TRBV15; D: .; size: .; J: TRBJ1-4; CDR3: CATSRYGGEKLFF; DNA: TGTGCCACCAGCAGGTACGGCGGTGAAAAACTGTTTTTT
V: TRBV5-6; D: TRBD1; size: few; J: TRBJ1-2; CDR3: CASSGPGQFFGYTF; DNA: TGTGCCAGCAGCGGGCCGGGACAGTTTTTTGGCTACACCTTC
V: TRBV7-6; D: TRBD2; size: .; J: TRBJ2-7; CDR3: CASSSGVAGYYEQYF; DNA: TGTGCCAGCAGCTCCGGGGTAGCGGGGTATTACGAGCAGTACTTC
V: TRBV4-1; D: .; size: few; J: TRBJ2-7; CDR3: CASSQQGRGYEQYF; DNA: TGCGCCAGCAGCCAACAGGGTAGGGGGTACGAGCAGTACTTC
V: TRBV29-1; D: .; size: .; J: TRBJ2-4; CDR3: CSVGGIQGALAKNIQYF; DNA: TGCAGCGTTGGAGGGATACAGGGTGCCCTAGCCAAAAACATTCAGTACTTC
V: TRBV2; D: .; size: few; J: TRBJ2-7; CDR3: CASRRSYEQYF; DNA: TGTGCCAGCAGACGGTCCTACGAGCAGTACTTC
V: TRBV7-6; D: .; size: .; J: TRBJ2-7; CDR3: CASSLGPAGPSSYEQYF; DNA: TGTGCCAGCAGCTTGGGCCCGGCGGGGCCCAGCTCCTACGAGCAGTACTTC
V: TRBV5-1; D: .; size: medium-sized; J: TRBJ2-7; CDR3: CASSLGRTAYEQYF; DNA: TGCGCCAGCAGCTTGGGCCGGACAGCCTACGAGCAGTACTTC
V: TRBV28; D: TRBD2; size: once; J: TRBJ2-3; CDR3: CASSGLAGVADTQYF; DNA: TGTGCCAGCAGTGGACTAGCGGGAGTGGCAGATACGCAGTATTTT
V: TRBV28; D: .; size: once; J: TRBJ2-1; CDR3: CASSLMAGYNEQFF; DNA: TGTGCCAGCAGTTTAATGGCAGGCTACAATGAGCAGTTCTTC
V: TRBV18; D: TRBD1; size: .; J: TRBJ2-1; CDR3: CASSPDRQGLLDNEQFF; DNA: TGTGCCAGCTCACCGGACCGACAGGGCCTTTTGGACAATGAGCAGTTCTTC
V: TRBV9; D: .; size: .; J: TRBJ2-2; CDR3: CASSVLGVGTGELFF; DNA: TGTGCCAGCAGCGTTTTAGGGGTCGGCACCGGGGAGCTGTTTTTT
V: TRBV28; D: TRBD1; size: .; J: TRBJ2-7; CDR3: CASSQVQGGSYEQYF; DNA: TGTGCCAGCAGTCAAGTACAGGGGGGCTCCTACGAGCAGTACTTC
V: TRBV28; D: .; size: .; J: TRBJ2-1; CDR3: CASSSGLYNEQFF; DNA: TGTGCCAGCAGTTCCGGACTATACAATGAGCAGTTCTTC
V: TRBV27; D: .; size: .; J: TRBJ2-3; CDR3: CASSSYVGEEADTQYF; DNA: TGTGCCAGCAGTTCTTACGTTGGCGAAGAGGCAGATACGCAGTATTTT
V: TRBV15; D: .; size: .; J: TRBJ1-5; CDR3: CATSISGFSNQPQHF; DNA: TGTGCCACCAGCATATCAGGGTTTAGCAATCAGCCCCAGCATTTT
V: TRBV7-9; D: .; size: .; J: TRBJ2-1; CDR3: CASSSALGDYSYNEQFF; DNA: TGTGCCAGCAGCTCCGCCCTAGGCGATTACTCCTACAATGAGCAGTTCTTC
V: TRBV7-9; D: .; size: .; J: TRBJ2-2; CDR3: CASAWAANTGELFF; DNA: TGTGCCAGCGCGTGGGCCGCGAACACCGGGGAGCTGTTTTTT
V: TRBV4-1; D: .; size: once; J: TRBJ1-2; CDR3: CASSQVGDGGYTF; DNA: TGCGCCAGCAGCCAAGTCGGGGATGGCGGCTACACCTTC
V: TRBV7-6; D: TRBD1; size: .; J: TRBJ2-2; CDR3: CASSLVIGTGADTGELFF; DNA: TGTGCCAGCAGCTTAGTCATCGGGACAGGGGCGGACACCGGGGAGCTGTTTTTT
V: TRBV19; D: .; size: .; J: TRBJ1-1; CDR3: CASTRRDTNTEAFF; DNA: TGTGCCAGTACCCGAAGGGACACAAACACTGAAGCTTTCTTT
V: TRBV4-2; D: .; size: .; J: TRBJ2-1; CDR3: CASSLGGGLDEQFF; DNA: TGTGCCAGCAGCCTCGGAGGGGGCCTGGATGAGCAGTTCTTC
V: TRBV28; D: TRBD2; size: .; J: TRBJ2-7; CDR3: CASSLYPGRDEQYF; DNA: TGTGCCAGCAGTCTTTATCCAGGGAGGGACGAGCAGTACTTC
V: TRBV18; D: TRBD2; size: .; J: TRBJ2-1; CDR3: CASSPSSGGNNEQFF; DNA: TGTGCCAGCTCACCATCTAGCGGGGGTAACAATGAGCAGTTCTTC
V: TRBV2; D: TRBD1; size: .; J: TRBJ2-7; CDR3: CAGRTGGNEQYF; DNA: TGTGCCGGGAGGACAGGGGGAAACGAGCAGTACTTC
V: TRBV5-4; D: .; size: .; J: TRBJ1-2; CDR3: CASSSGEPNYGYTF; DNA: TGTGCCAGCAGCTCAGGGGAGCCTAACTATGGCTACACCTTC
V: TRBV14; D: .; size: .; J: TRBJ2-2; CDR3: CASSQLRGAGTGELFF; DNA: TGTGCCAGCAGCCAACTCCGGGGGGCGGGCACCGGGGAGCTGTTTTTT
V: TRBV27; D: TRBD2; size: .; J: TRBJ2-5; CDR3: CASSPISPGLRTSGEQETQYF; DNA: TGTGCCAGCAGTCCTATATCCCCTGGACTAAGGACTAGCGGGGAACAAGAGACCCAGTACTTC
V: TRBV9; D: TRBD2; size: .; J: TRBJ2-3; CDR3: CASSGGTSGVTDTQYF; DNA: TGTGCCAGCAGCGGCGGGACTAGCGGCGTCACAGATACGCAGTATTTT
V: TRBV27; D: TRBD1; size: .; J: TRBJ2-7; CDR3: CASSLIGTGVDEQYF; DNA: TGTGCCAGCAGTTTAATAGGGACAGGGGTTGACGAGCAGTACTTC
V: TRBV13; D: .; size: .; J: TRBJ1-2; CDR3: CASSTRKDVGPYGYTF; DNA: TGTGCCAGCAGCACTAGGAAGGACGTCGGGCCCTATGGCTACACCTTC
V: TRBV28; D: TRBD1; size: few; J: TRBJ1-4; CDR3: CASSLFWSATGGREKLFF; DNA: TGTGCCAGCAGTTTATTTTGGAGCGCGACAGGGGGACGTGAAAAACTGTTTTTT
V: TRBV29-1; D: TRBD1; size: .; J: TRBJ2-7; CDR3: CSVSTGGYYEQYF; DNA: TGCAGCGTGTCAACAGGGGGCTACTACGAGCAGTACTTC
V: TRBV11-2; D: .; size: few; J: TRBJ2-1; CDR3: CASSFVSSSGEEQFF; DNA: TGTGCCAGCAGCTTTGTTTCGAGTTCGGGGGAAGAGCAGTTCTTC
V: TRBV27; D: TRBD1; size: .; J: TRBJ1-5; CDR3: CASKSVGQGNSNQPQHF; DNA: TGTGCCAGCAAATCCGTCGGACAGGGGAATAGCAATCAGCCCCAGCATTTT
V: TRBV7-2; D: TRBD2; size: .; J: TRBJ2-7; CDR3: CASSLRLAGITSYEQYF; DNA: TGTGCCAGCAGCCTCCGACTAGCGGGAATCACCTCCTACGAGCAGTACTTC
V: TRBV19; D: TRBD2; size: .; J: TRBJ2-2; CDR3: CASSPLAGMNTGELFF; DNA: TGTGCCAGTAGCCCACTAGCGGGGATGAACACCGGGGAGCTGTTTTTT
V: TRBV7-9; D: .; size: .; J: TRBJ1-2; CDR3: CASSLGLLEGNYGYTF; DNA: TGTGCCAGCAGCTTAGGGCTTCTGGAGGGAAACTATGGCTACACCTTC
V: TRBV2; D: TRBD1; size: .; J: TRBJ2-1; CDR3: CARGDRPLSEQFF; DNA: TGTGCCAGGGGGGACAGGCCCCTTTCGGAGCAGTTCTTC
V: TRBV6-1; D: .; size: .; J: TRBJ1-2; CDR3: CASSPDGKNGYTF; DNA: TGTGCCAGCAGTCCGGACGGGAAAAATGGCTACACCTTC
V: TRBV7-2; D: TRBD2; size: .; J: TRBJ2-7; CDR3: CASSLLAGPYEQYF; DNA: TGTGCCAGCAGCCTATTAGCGGGGCCCTACGAGCAGTACTTC
V: TRBV5-1; D: TRBD1; size: .; J: TRBJ2-3; CDR3: CASSWRYRGLTDTQYF; DNA: TGCGCCAGCAGCTGGAGGTACAGGGGTCTCACAGATACGCAGTATTTT
V: TRBV4-1; D: .; size: .; J: TRBJ2-7; CDR3: CASSQVLGSYEQYF; DNA: TGCGCCAGCAGCCAAGTACTAGGTTCCTACGAGCAGTACTTC
V: TRBV15; D: TRBD1; size: .; J: TRBJ1-2; CDR3: CATSRDHRGDYGYTF; DNA: TGTGCCACCAGCAGAGATCACAGGGGGGACTATGGCTACACCTTC
V: TRBV4-1; D: TRBD2; size: .; J: TRBJ2-7; CDR3: CASSHLASGYEQYF; DNA: TGCGCCAGCAGTCATTTGGCTAGCGGCTACGAGCAGTACTTC
V: TRBV27; D: .; size: .; J: TRBJ1-1; CDR3: CASSFSRYSEAFF; DNA: TGTGCCAGCAGTTTTTCCAGGTACTCTGAAGCTTTCTTT
V: TRBV7-3; D: TRBD2; size: .; J: TRBJ2-1; CDR3: CASSPFSGSYNEQFF; DNA: TGCGCCAGCAGCCCCTTTAGCGGGAGCTACAATGAGCAGTTCTTC
V: TRBV5-5; D: TRBD2; size: .; J: TRBJ2-7; CDR3: CASSLVEGGNYEQYF; DNA: TGTGCCAGCAGCTTGGTGGAGGGAGGGAACTACGAGCAGTACTTC